The rows below give T cell receptor beta chains drawn from one sample of a study of regulatory T cells in long-lasting Graves disease. TCRdb re-analysed the multiplex PCR reads in MiXCR, keeping a single row per CDR3 protein. The sample carries roughly 350,000 distinct CDR3 sequences, around 15% recorded once. The same data also went into a second study, on T cells in Graves' hyperthyroidism and ophthalmopathy.

Sequenced material: peripheral blood mononuclear cells (PBMCs), taken at new diagnosis, from a patient treated with antithyroid drugs. The receptors shown here come from a man aged 35-49 years with Graves disease. CDR3s include the opening cysteine and the closing phenylalanine or tryptophan. The order of the fields is D gene, J gene, V gene, clone size, CDR3 protein, CDR3 DNA. D genes are given only for firm matches. Expanded clones are given a class, and other clones once, few, many or no size at all.

d_gene: -
j_gene: TRBJ1-6
v_gene: TRBV6-1
abundance: few
CDR3aa: CASSERGRDSPLHF
CDR3nt: TGTGCCAGCAGTGAACGAGGCAGGGATTCACCCCTCCACTTT

d_gene: -
j_gene: TRBJ2-5
v_gene: TRBV2
abundance: many
CDR3aa: CASTDSQAQYF
CDR3nt: TGTGCCAGCACGGACAGCCAGGCCCAGTACTTC

d_gene: -
j_gene: TRBJ2-3
v_gene: TRBV6-5
abundance: -
CDR3aa: CASSYSSRLGPDTQYF
CDR3nt: TGTGCCAGCAGTTACTCGTCAAGGCTAGGGCCAGATACGCAGTATTTT

d_gene: -
j_gene: TRBJ1-5
v_gene: TRBV5-1
abundance: -
CDR3aa: CASSSGVGPNQPQHF
CDR3nt: TGCGCCAGCAGCTCGGGAGTGGGGCCAAACCAGCCCCAGCATTTT

d_gene: TRBD1
j_gene: TRBJ2-7
v_gene: TRBV12-3/TRBV12-4
abundance: few
CDR3aa: CASSLDRAHEQYF
CDR3nt: TGTGCCAGCAGTTTGGACAGGGCCCACGAGCAGTACTTC

d_gene: TRBD1
j_gene: TRBJ1-1
v_gene: TRBV7-9
abundance: -
CDR3aa: CASSKPQGFMNTEAFF
CDR3nt: TGTGCCAGCAGCAAACCACAGGGGTTCATGAACACTGAAGCTTTCTTT

d_gene: -
j_gene: TRBJ2-7
v_gene: TRBV4-2
abundance: many
CDR3aa: CASSLEFGSYEQYF
CDR3nt: TGTGCCAGCAGCCTAGAGTTCGGATCCTACGAGCAGTACTTC

d_gene: -
j_gene: TRBJ2-7
v_gene: TRBV28
abundance: many
CDR3aa: CASTIRVASEQYF
CDR3nt: TGTGCCAGCACGATCAGGGTTGCGTCCGAGCAGTACTTC

d_gene: -
j_gene: TRBJ2-1
v_gene: TRBV29-1
abundance: many
CDR3aa: CSARGLGAGNEQFF
CDR3nt: TGCAGCGCTCGAGGTTTGGGGGCGGGGAATGAGCAGTTCTTC

d_gene: TRBD1
j_gene: TRBJ2-3
v_gene: TRBV29-1
abundance: many
CDR3aa: CSVGTGTDTQYF
CDR3nt: TGCAGCGTTGGGACAGGTACAGATACGCAGTATTTT

d_gene: TRBD2
j_gene: TRBJ2-5
v_gene: TRBV9
abundance: -
CDR3aa: CASSDSGALQETQYF
CDR3nt: TGTGCCAGCAGCGATAGCGGGGCCCTTCAAGAGACCCAGTACTTC

d_gene: -
j_gene: TRBJ2-5
v_gene: TRBV20-1
abundance: many
CDR3aa: CSARWPGKETQYF
CDR3nt: TGCAGTGCTAGATGGCCGGGGAAAGAGACCCAGTACTTC

d_gene: -
j_gene: TRBJ2-4
v_gene: TRBV3-1
abundance: -
CDR3aa: CASSNSDSRRFENIQYF
CDR3nt: TGTGCCAGCAGCAACTCCGACAGCAGGAGATTCGAAAACATTCAGTACTTC

d_gene: -
j_gene: TRBJ1-1
v_gene: TRBV18
abundance: -
CDR3aa: CASSPLKDSEAFF
CDR3nt: TGTGCCAGCTCACCACTAAAAGACAGTGAAGCTTTCTTT

d_gene: -
j_gene: TRBJ2-3
v_gene: TRBV20-1
abundance: many
CDR3aa: CSARGLTMGTDTQYF
CDR3nt: TGCAGTGCTAGAGGACTTACGATGGGCACAGATACGCAGTATTTT

d_gene: TRBD1
j_gene: TRBJ1-5
v_gene: TRBV18
abundance: -
CDR3aa: CASFSHSQEDRGGIKPQHF
CDR3nt: TGTGCCAGCTTCTCCCACTCACAGGAGGACAGGGGGGGTATCAAGCCCCAGCATTTT

d_gene: -
j_gene: TRBJ1-1
v_gene: TRBV5-1
abundance: many
CDR3aa: CASSPGLVLNTEAFF
CDR3nt: TGCGCCAGCAGCCCAGGTCTGGTCCTGAACACTGAAGCTTTCTTT

d_gene: -
j_gene: TRBJ2-5
v_gene: TRBV27
abundance: -
CDR3aa: CASRGMNQETQYF
CDR3nt: TGTGCCAGCAGGGGGATGAACCAAGAGACCCAGTACTTC

d_gene: TRBD1
j_gene: TRBJ1-1
v_gene: TRBV12-3/TRBV12-4
abundance: many
CDR3aa: CASSFRGQNTEAFF
CDR3nt: TGTGCCAGCAGTTTCAGGGGGCAGAACACTGAAGCTTTCTTT

d_gene: -
j_gene: TRBJ2-7
v_gene: TRBV3-1
abundance: many
CDR3aa: CASSQAGTASEQYF
CDR3nt: TGTGCCAGCAGCCAGGCTGGGACCGCGTCCGAGCAGTACTTC

d_gene: -
j_gene: TRBJ2-2
v_gene: TRBV12-3/TRBV12-4
abundance: -
CDR3aa: CASSTSWGGRTSGELFF
CDR3nt: TGTGCCAGCAGTACGAGCTGGGGGGGGCGGACATCCGGGGAGCTGTTTTTT

d_gene: -
j_gene: TRBJ1-1
v_gene: TRBV7-6
abundance: -
CDR3aa: CASSPPMNTEAFF
CDR3nt: TGTGCCAGCAGCCCTCCGATGAACACTGAAGCTTTCTTT

d_gene: TRBD2
j_gene: TRBJ2-5
v_gene: TRBV12-3/TRBV12-4
abundance: -
CDR3aa: CASSPRETSGETQYF
CDR3nt: TGTGCCAGCAGTCCCCGTGAGACTAGCGGAGAGACCCAGTACTTC

d_gene: -
j_gene: TRBJ2-3
v_gene: TRBV2
abundance: many
CDR3aa: CAGRTTDTQYF
CDR3nt: TGTGCCGGTCGGACCACAGATACGCAGTATTTT

d_gene: TRBD2
j_gene: TRBJ2-7
v_gene: TRBV4-1
abundance: -
CDR3aa: CASSQIAGDSYEQYF
CDR3nt: TGCGCCAGCAGCCAAATAGCGGGGGACTCCTACGAGCAGTACTTC

d_gene: TRBD1
j_gene: TRBJ2-5
v_gene: TRBV2
abundance: few
CDR3aa: CASRGLSAGGRETQYF
CDR3nt: TGTGCCAGCAGGGGTCTTTCGGCAGGGGGCCGGGAGACCCAGTACTTC

d_gene: TRBD1
j_gene: TRBJ1-4
v_gene: TRBV28
abundance: -
CDR3aa: CASSFQGAALNEKLFF
CDR3nt: TGTGCCAGCAGTTTTCAGGGGGCGGCTCTCAATGAAAAACTGTTTTTT

d_gene: TRBD1
j_gene: TRBJ1-3
v_gene: TRBV4-3
abundance: -
CDR3aa: CASSQTGTGSGNTIYF
CDR3nt: TGCGCCAGCAGCCAAACCGGGACAGGCTCTGGAAACACCATATATTTT

d_gene: -
j_gene: TRBJ2-1
v_gene: TRBV2
abundance: many
CDR3aa: CASSWWNEQFF
CDR3nt: TGTGCCAGCAGTTGGTGGAATGAGCAGTTCTTC

d_gene: -
j_gene: TRBJ1-6
v_gene: TRBV2
abundance: many
CDR3aa: CASRRGNLFPLHF
CDR3nt: TGTGCCAGCCGGCGGGGGAATCTCTTCCCCCTCCACTTT

d_gene: -
j_gene: TRBJ2-7
v_gene: TRBV18
abundance: -
CDR3aa: CASSPPNRPTYEQYF
CDR3nt: TGTGCCAGCTCACCACCTAACCGCCCTACCTACGAGCAGTACTTC

d_gene: -
j_gene: TRBJ2-4
v_gene: TRBV6-5
abundance: few
CDR3aa: CASSYSIVSHGIQYF
CDR3nt: TGTGCCAGCAGTTACTCGATAGTTAGCCACGGGATTCAGTACTTC

d_gene: TRBD2
j_gene: TRBJ2-1
v_gene: TRBV27
abundance: -
CDR3aa: CASSPGTSGRNYNEQFF
CDR3nt: TGTGCCAGCAGTCCCGGGACTAGCGGGAGGAATTACAATGAGCAGTTCTTC

d_gene: -
j_gene: TRBJ2-7
v_gene: TRBV5-1
abundance: many
CDR3aa: CASSLVTGPYEQYF
CDR3nt: TGCGCCAGCAGCTTGGTGACGGGCCCCTACGAGCAGTACTTC

d_gene: -
j_gene: TRBJ1-2
v_gene: TRBV2
abundance: few
CDR3aa: CATDDGRLGYTF
CDR3nt: TGTGCCACAGATGATGGGCGCCTTGGCTACACCTTC

d_gene: -
j_gene: TRBJ2-2
v_gene: TRBV10-3
abundance: few
CDR3aa: CAISESVKGTGELFF
CDR3nt: TGTGCCATCAGTGAGTCGGTTAAGGGGACCGGGGAGCTGTTTTTT

d_gene: -
j_gene: TRBJ2-7
v_gene: TRBV6-6
abundance: many
CDR3aa: CASSYSGGTVTYEQYF
CDR3nt: TGTGCCAGCAGTTACTCGGGCGGGACGGTGACCTACGAGCAGTACTTC

d_gene: -
j_gene: TRBJ1-5
v_gene: TRBV7-9
abundance: -
CDR3aa: CASSLTTGYSNQPQHF
CDR3nt: TGTGCCAGCAGCTTGACGACAGGCTATAGCAATCAGCCCCAGCATTTT

d_gene: -
j_gene: TRBJ2-1
v_gene: TRBV5-1
abundance: many
CDR3aa: CASSLVPGNEQFF
CDR3nt: TGCGCCAGCAGCTTGGTCCCGGGTAATGAGCAGTTCTTC

d_gene: TRBD2
j_gene: TRBJ2-7
v_gene: TRBV5-4
abundance: many
CDR3aa: CASSGDYSYEQYF
CDR3nt: TGTGCCAGCAGCGGGGACTATTCCTACGAGCAGTACTTC

d_gene: TRBD1
j_gene: TRBJ2-7
v_gene: TRBV10-3
abundance: -
CDR3aa: CAISRDRASYEQYF
CDR3nt: TGTGCCATCAGCCGGGACAGGGCCTCATACGAGCAGTACTTC

d_gene: -
j_gene: TRBJ2-2
v_gene: TRBV19
abundance: few
CDR3aa: CASSMVWAGELFF
CDR3nt: TGTGCCAGTAGTATGGTATGGGCCGGGGAGCTGTTTTTT

d_gene: -
j_gene: TRBJ1-5
v_gene: TRBV18
abundance: many
CDR3aa: CASSSLGGRNQPQHF
CDR3nt: TGTGCCAGCTCCTCCTTGGGAGGGCGCAATCAGCCCCAGCATTTT

d_gene: TRBD1
j_gene: TRBJ2-7
v_gene: TRBV20-1
abundance: many
CDR3aa: CSARVPGTADYEQYF
CDR3nt: TGCAGTGCTAGAGTCCCCGGGACAGCAGACTACGAGCAGTACTTC

d_gene: TRBD1
j_gene: TRBJ1-6
v_gene: TRBV7-9
abundance: few
CDR3aa: CASSVGQGRDSPLHF
CDR3nt: TGTGCCAGCAGCGTGGGACAGGGCCGGGATTCACCCCTCCACTTT

d_gene: -
j_gene: TRBJ1-4
v_gene: TRBV18
abundance: many
CDR3aa: CASSPRTRNEKLFF
CDR3nt: TGTGCCAGCTCACCACGGACCCGGAATGAAAAACTGTTTTTT

d_gene: -
j_gene: TRBJ2-1
v_gene: TRBV7-2
abundance: many
CDR3aa: CASSLLGLSTYNEQFF
CDR3nt: TGTGCCAGCAGCTTACTAGGACTATCAACGTACAATGAGCAGTTCTTC

d_gene: -
j_gene: TRBJ1-1
v_gene: TRBV19
abundance: -
CDR3aa: CASSMGTPNTEAFF
CDR3nt: TGTGCCAGTAGTATGGGGACACCGAACACTGAAGCTTTCTTT

d_gene: TRBD2
j_gene: TRBJ2-1
v_gene: TRBV12-3/TRBV12-4
abundance: once
CDR3aa: CASSLDRGGSEQFF
CDR3nt: TGTGCCAGCAGTTTAGATCGCGGGGGTAGTGAGCAGTTCTTC

d_gene: TRBD1
j_gene: TRBJ1-5
v_gene: TRBV27
abundance: many
CDR3aa: CASSFPRDREKYSNQPQHF
CDR3nt: TGTGCCAGCAGTTTTCCGCGGGACAGGGAAAAATATAGCAATCAGCCCCAGCATTTT

d_gene: TRBD2
j_gene: TRBJ2-2
v_gene: TRBV3-1
abundance: many
CDR3aa: CASSLTSGVGELFF
CDR3nt: TGTGCCAGCAGCCTGACTAGCGGGGTCGGGGAGCTGTTTTTT